Listed below are T cell receptor beta chains from one sample, sequenced in a study of blood T cell repertoires in COVID-19. Generated by immunoSEQ multiplex PCR, the TCRdb table keeps only in-frame clones and is missing some. The sample carries 180,000 or so clones, more than 75% recorded once. The specimen was peripheral blood. These receptors all stem from a middle-aged man with active or convalescent COVID-19. CDR3s include the opening cysteine and the closing phenylalanine or tryptophan. A D gene is named only where the DNA matches it firmly.

v_gene	d_gene	j_gene	CDR3aa
TRBV11-2	TRBD2	TRBJ2-7	CASRPSGGNYEQYF
TRBV5-4	TRBD2	TRBJ2-5	CASRQRGGMQETQYF
TRBV28	-	TRBJ2-1	CASSLHSSGYNEQFF
TRBV12-5	TRBD2	TRBJ2-2	CASGLPLAGVNTGELFF
TRBV3-1/TRBV3-2	-	TRBJ1-2	CASSQEGGFYGYTF
TRBV11-2	TRBD1	TRBJ2-2	CASSLQGAGELFF
TRBV30	-	TRBJ1-1	CAWSTSLNTEAFF
TRBV4-2	TRBD1	TRBJ1-2	CASSGTVYGYTF
TRBV7-9	-	TRBJ1-1	CASRFQAGSTEAFF
TRBV29-1	-	TRBJ1-2	CSVGRGGSRNYGYTF
TRBV2	-	TRBJ1-5	CASSEALLVRVDQPQHF
TRBV7-2	-	TRBJ1-6	CASSSQSGRGSPLHF
TRBV18	TRBD1	TRBJ1-1	CASSPGQGLNTEAFF
TRBV6-9	-	TRBJ1-5	CASSFRWEGPCRIQPQHF
TRBV27	-	TRBJ2-2	CASRDFTGELFF
TRBV18	TRBD1	TRBJ1-5	CASSPFTGGQPQHF
TRBV27	-	TRBJ2-7	CASKTNGGYEQYF
TRBV6-1	TRBD1	TRBJ1-5	CASTSGQEINQPQHF
TRBV6-2/TRBV6-3	-	TRBJ1-2	CASSTRTAANYGYTF
TRBV13	TRBD2	TRBJ2-7	CASSYSSGGAGRYEQYF
TRBV10-3	-	TRBJ1-6	CAISGGVTSYNSPLHF
TRBV6-6	TRBD1	TRBJ2-7	CATSDRVGSYEQYF
TRBV28	-	TRBJ2-1	CASSAGSYNEQFF
TRBV9	TRBD1	TRBJ2-5	CASSSGTAQETQYF
TRBV28	TRBD2	TRBJ2-3	CASSSLAGGTDTQYF
TRBV7-6	TRBD1	TRBJ1-5	CASSLVGGGTGATQPQHF
TRBV9	TRBD2	TRBJ2-3	CASSPLVSGDTQYF
TRBV11-3	-	TRBJ1-1	CASSLGPLNTEAFF
TRBV7-3	-	TRBJ2-1	CASSSTGFRGNEQFF
TRBV19	-	TRBJ1-1	CASSGGGWVNTEAFF
TRBV6-2/TRBV6-3	TRBD1	TRBJ1-2	CASSSPDRVDGYTF
TRBV4-1	TRBD2	TRBJ2-2	CASSQELAGGPNTGELFF
TRBV18	-	TRBJ2-2	CASSPPDRTGELFF
TRBV19	-	TRBJ2-2	CASSIKVGGTLGNGELFF
TRBV29-1	-	TRBJ1-2	CSVERAGNYGYTF
TRBV15	-	TRBJ2-3	CATSRELVGGQYF
TRBV10-3	TRBD1	TRBJ1-2	CAIRTGGSGYTF
TRBV5-1	-	TRBJ2-5	CASSLQDVGGRKETQYF
TRBV6-5	-	TRBJ2-2	CASSYSLGRRTGELFF
TRBV2	TRBD1	TRBJ2-2	CASSEAFQGDGELFF
TRBV27	-	TRBJ1-1	CASRREVSTEAFF
TRBV28	TRBD1	TRBJ1-5	CASSRQGASNQPQHF
TRBV14	TRBD1	TRBJ2-7	CASSQGRDSFFYEQYF
TRBV28	TRBD1	TRBJ1-3	CASSFRGRGLGNTIYF
TRBV18	-	TRBJ1-4	CASSPLPAGSRSTNEKLFF